The sequence of this T cell receptor (beta chain) was determined in a study of T cell repertoires in cytomegalovirus infection (dated by TCRdb to the late 2010s). For context, the study as a whole: Alongside well-studied HLA-B-restricted epitopes, the peptide stimulations were aimed at recently identified HLA-C-restricted CMV epitopes, whose presentation resists viral immunomodulation. Because public TCR beta signatures pointed to carriage of CMV infection together with the matching HLA type, the HLA type of each donor mattered for the analysis. General conclusions and limits of the study: The ex vivo response was dominated by HLA-C-restricted CMV-specific TCR beta clonotypes, and the single most frequent clonotype in two of eight donors was supplied by these HLA-C-restricted clonotypes. Carriers of CMV infection plus the relevant HLA type were discriminated by the cumulative frequency of public TCR beta family members in the study cohort and in an independent roughly 400-donor cohort.

Sequencing relied on an Illumina HiSeq 1500. Clones were called with MiXCR by TCRdb after fastp trimmed the public reads at Q25, and only in-frame beta chains were retained. Every distinct CDR3 protein forms one entry, paired with its most common genes and DNA. Across this sample there are hundreds of thousands of distinct CDR3 sequences, with 29% seen only once. 20% of the sample rests with the top ten. This clonotype has a handful of counts. The clone's antigen remains unknown. No much larger clone is present one base from it, and per-base qualities are unavailable. The intended sense of this specimen's treatment or condition label: in vitro stimulation with specific CMV peptide epitopes to enrich CMV-specific T cells. V is shortened by 5 bases, J by 0 bases, and the region joining them spans 11 bases. From a lookup of the germline V gene, CDR1 and CDR2 are SGHVS and FNYEAQ. From the cysteine up to the phenylalanine, the CDR3 has a length of 15 residues. The DNA shown is the 45-base CDR3, in frame from base 1.

The sequencing here drew on cultured PBMCs, taken from culture after CMV antigen stimulation. The chain employs TRBV7-6 and TRBJ1-3; no D segment can be confidently identified. This receptor was obtained from a human donor in good health (CMV status not recorded). Some clones in this sample may be carry-over from other donors' samples. The nucleotide sequence reads TGTGCCAGCAGCGCTGGACCTTTCTCTGGAAACACCATATATTTT. It codes for CASSAGPFSGNTIYF. The reference TRBV7-6 and TRBJ1-3 proteins fill in what lies around the CDR3, so the full variable domain reads GAGVSQSPRYKVTKRGQDVALRCDPISGHVSLYWYRQALGQGPEFLTYFNYEAQQDKSGLPNDRFSAERPEGSISTLTIQRTEQRDSAMYRCASSAGPFSGNTIYFGEGSWLTVV.